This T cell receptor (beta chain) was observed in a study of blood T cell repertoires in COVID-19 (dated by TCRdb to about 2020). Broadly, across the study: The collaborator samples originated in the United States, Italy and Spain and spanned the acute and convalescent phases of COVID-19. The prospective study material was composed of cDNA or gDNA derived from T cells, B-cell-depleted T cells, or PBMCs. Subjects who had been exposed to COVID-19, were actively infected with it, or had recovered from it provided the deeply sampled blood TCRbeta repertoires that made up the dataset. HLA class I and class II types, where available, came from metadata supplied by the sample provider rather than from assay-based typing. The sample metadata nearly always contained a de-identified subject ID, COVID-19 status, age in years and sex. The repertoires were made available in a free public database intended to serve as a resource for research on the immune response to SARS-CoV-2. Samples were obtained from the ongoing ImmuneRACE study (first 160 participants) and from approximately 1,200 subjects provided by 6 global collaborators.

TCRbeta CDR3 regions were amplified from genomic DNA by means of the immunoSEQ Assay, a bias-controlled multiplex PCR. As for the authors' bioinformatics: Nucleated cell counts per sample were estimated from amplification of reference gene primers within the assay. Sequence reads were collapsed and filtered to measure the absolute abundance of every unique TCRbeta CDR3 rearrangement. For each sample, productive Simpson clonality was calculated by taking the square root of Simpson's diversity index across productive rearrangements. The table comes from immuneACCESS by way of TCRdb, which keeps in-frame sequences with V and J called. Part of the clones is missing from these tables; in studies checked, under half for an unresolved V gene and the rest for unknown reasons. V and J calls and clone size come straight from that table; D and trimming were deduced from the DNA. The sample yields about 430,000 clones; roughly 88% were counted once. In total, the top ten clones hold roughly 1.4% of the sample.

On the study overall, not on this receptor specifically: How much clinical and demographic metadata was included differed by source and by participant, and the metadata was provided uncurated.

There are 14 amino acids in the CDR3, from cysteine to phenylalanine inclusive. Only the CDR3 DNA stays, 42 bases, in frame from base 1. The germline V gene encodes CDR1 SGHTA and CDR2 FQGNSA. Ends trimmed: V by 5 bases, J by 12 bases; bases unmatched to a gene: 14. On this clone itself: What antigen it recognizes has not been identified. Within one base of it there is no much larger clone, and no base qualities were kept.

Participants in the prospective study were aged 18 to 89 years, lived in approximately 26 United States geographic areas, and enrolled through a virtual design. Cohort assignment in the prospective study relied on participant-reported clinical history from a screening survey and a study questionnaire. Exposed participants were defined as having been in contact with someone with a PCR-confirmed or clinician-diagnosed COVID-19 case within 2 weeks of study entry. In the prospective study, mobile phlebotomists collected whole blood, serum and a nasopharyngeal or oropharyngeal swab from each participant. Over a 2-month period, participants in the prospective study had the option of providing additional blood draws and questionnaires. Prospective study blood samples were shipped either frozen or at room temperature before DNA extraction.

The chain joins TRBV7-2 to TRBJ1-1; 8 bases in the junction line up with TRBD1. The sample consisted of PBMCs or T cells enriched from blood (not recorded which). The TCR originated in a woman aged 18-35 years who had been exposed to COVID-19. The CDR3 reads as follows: CASSNPGQGGRTFF. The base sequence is TGTGCCAGCAGCAACCCAGGACAGGGCGGAAGAACTTTCTTT.